These 22 T cell receptor beta chains share one sample of origin, sequenced in a study of a mutant IDH1 vaccine in newly diagnosed glioma. Produced via immunoSEQ multiplex PCR; TCRdb's table is partial and in-frame only. The sample holds 23,000 or so clones, 77% seen once. Time point given: week 5, during vaccination. Doses comprised 300 ug of mutant IDH1 20-mer peptide each, plus topical imiquimod. The antigens these receptors bind are not known. Material: PBMCs, obtained from a glioma patient whose treatment included an IDH1 peptide vaccine. The receptors shown here come from a man aged 40-49 years with glioma.

The V and J genes are TRBV18 and TRBJ2-7, with a weak D call TRBD2 (6 bases). Per the germline V gene, CDR1 is KGHSH and CDR2 is LQKENI. The CDR3 runs 13 residues. The germline V and J ends were trimmed by 4 bases and 5 bases, with 12 bases remaining between them. This CDR3 is CASSQGLSNEQYF. CDR3 bases: TGTGCCAGCTCACAGGGACTTAGCAACGAGCAGTACTTC.

The chain recombines TRBV9 with TRBJ1-2; D uncertain. Trimming took 5 bases from V and 3 from J, leaving 11 bases between them. The CDR3 length is 13 residues. Germline V gene data show CDR1 as SGDLS and CDR2 as YYNGEE. The CDR3: CASSGAPDYGYTF. The CDR3 DNA reads TGTGCCAGCAGTGGAGCCCCCGACTATGGCTACACCTTC.

This chain joins TRBV7-8 and TRBJ2-2; TRBD2 agrees at 8 bases. With V trimmed by 5 bases and J by 3 bases, 8 bases remained unmatched. Germline lookup yields CDR1 SGHVS and CDR2 FQNEAQ. The CDR3 runs 16 residues. The DNA of the CDR3 is TGTGCCAGCAGCCCCAGTCCGGGGGGGGACACCGGGGAGCTGTTTTTT. The encoded protein is CASSPSPGGDTGELFF.

This clone has just a few counts. V is TRBV4-2 and J is TRBJ1-1; D is uncertain. Germline CDR1 reads LGHNA; CDR2 reads YNFKEQ. V lost 5 bases, J lost 1 base, and 11 bases lay in between. The CDR3 loop spans 14 amino acids. The DNA of the CDR3 is TGTGCCAGCAGCATCCAGGTCAGGAACACTGAAGCTTTCTTT. Its translation is CASSIQVRNTEAFF.

The V gene is TRBV5-1, the J gene TRBJ2-1; TRBD1 matches 8 bases. CDR1 and CDR2 (germline): SGHRS, YFSETQ. V lost 2 bases to trimming and J lost 9 bases; unmatched junction nucleotides: 7. The CDR3 contains 14 residues. The CDR3 bases are TGCGCCAGCAGCTTCCCCCCAGGGGGCAGTGAGCAGTTCTTC. It specifies CASSFPPGGSEQFF.

By proportion, this clone is medium-sized. This chain connects TRBV6-5 to TRBJ2-1; 10 bases agree with TRBD2. The CDR3 totals 15 residues. Germline CDR1 reads MNHEY; CDR2 reads SVGAGI. With V trimmed by 6 bases and J by 8 bases, 10 bases remained unmatched. The CDR3 nucleotides read TGTGCCAGCAGACAGACTAGCGGGCCCCTCTATGAGCAGTTCTTC. Amino acids: CASRQTSGPLYEQFF.

The chain uses TRBV29-1 and TRBJ2-3; D ambiguous. The germline CDR1 and CDR2 sequences are SQVTM and ANQGSEA. The CDR3 runs to 15 residues. The V and J ends lost 4 bases and 5 bases respectively, with 19 bases between them. CDR3 sequence: CSVGSLGDWEDTQYF. CDR3 in DNA: TGCAGCGTTGGGTCTCTTGGGGATTGGGAAGATACGCAGTATTTT.

The chain has TRBV29-1 and TRBJ2-3; D uncertain. This CDR3 contains 13 residues. Germline V gene sequence: CDR1 SQVTM, CDR2 ANQGSEA. V was shortened by 6 bases and J by 3 bases, with 13 bases between the two germline ends. DNA of the CDR3: TGCAGCGTAAATCAGGCGAATACAGATACGCAGTATTTT. Protein sequence: CSVNQANTDTQYF.

This chain uses TRBV5-6 with TRBJ2-5, with D possibly being TRBD2 (6 bases). The CDR3 is 16 residues long. Germline V gene data show CDR1 as SGHDT and CDR2 as YYEEEE. V lost 0 bases and J lost 3, with 15 bases in between. The CDR3 reads CASSLAVQRVKETQYF. The CDR3 DNA is TGTGCCAGCAGCTTGGCAGTACAGCGGGTAAAAGAGACCCAGTACTTC.

The chain links TRBV7-8 to TRBJ1-1; weak D call: TRBD1 (6 bases). Germline V gives CDR1 SGHVS, CDR2 FQNEAQ. V lost 5 bases to trimming and J lost 4 bases, with 14 bases between them. This CDR3 is built from 14 residues. Written as DNA, the CDR3 is TGTGCCAGCAGCGTGAACAGGGTTGGCACTGAAGCTTTCTTT. Translated: CASSVNRVGTEAFF.

J is TRBJ2-1 and V is TRBV7-7, with 7 bases matching TRBD2. V dropped 5 bases and J dropped 9; count of bases not matched to a gene: 16. The germline V gene has CDR1 SSHAT and CDR2 FNYEAQ (reference sequence). This CDR3 is 16 amino acids long. CDR3 in amino acids: CASSAGLGVVWSEQFF. The CDR3 bases are TGTGCCAGCAGCGCCGGACTAGGAGTGGTTTGGAGTGAGCAGTTCTTC.

The V call is TRBV6-1, the J call TRBJ2-1; weak D call: TRBD2 (6 bases). Trimming left V 7 bases short and J 6 bases short, with 10 bases between. Germline CDR1 reads MNHNS; CDR2 reads SASEGT. This CDR3 has 12 residues. In DNA, the CDR3 is TGTGCCAGCAAACTAGCCCCCAATGAGCAGTTCTTC. Its translation: CASKLAPNEQFF.

The chain carries TRBV7-6 and TRBJ2-1, with 9 bases fitting TRBD2. Losses at the gene ends were 4 bases for V and 7 bases for J; bases not matched to a gene: 11. This CDR3 has 16 amino acids. CDR1 and CDR2 from the germline V gene are SGHVS and FNYEAQ. The DNA of the CDR3 is TGTGCCAGCAGCTCGACTAGCGGAATGAAGGGGAATGAGCAGTTCTTC. Amino acids: CASSSTSGMKGNEQFF.

The V gene is TRBV5-6, the J gene TRBJ1-1, with 9 nucleotides matching TRBD1. This CDR3 has 15 amino acids. Trimming cost V 4 bases and J 5 bases; bases outside gene matches: 9. Germline CDR1 reads SGHDT; CDR2 reads YYEEEE. Here the CDR3 reads CASSPPGQGRTEAFF. CDR3 nucleotides: TGTGCCAGCAGCCCACCGGGACAGGGAAGAACTGAAGCTTTCTTT.

This clone was seen only once. The rearrangement joins TRBV5-6 to TRBJ2-7; 11 bases fit TRBD2. Germline values: CDR1 SGHDT, CDR2 YYEEEE. There are 15 residues in the CDR3. V trimming: 4 bases; J trimming: 4 bases; junction bases outside the gene matches: 7. The DNA of the CDR3 is TGTGCCAGCAGCCGAACTAGCGGGGGCTGGTACGAGCAGTACTTC. Its protein is CASSRTSGGWYEQYF.

The rearrangement links TRBV4-1 to TRBJ1-3, with D possibly TRBD1 on 5 matching bases. The germline V and J ends were trimmed by 3 bases and 2 bases, with 20 bases remaining between them. The CDR3 totals 18 residues. Germline V gene data show CDR1 as MGHRA and CDR2 as YSYEKL. The chain's CDR3 is CASSHAYRLGAAGNTIYF. As DNA, the CDR3 is TGCGCCAGCAGCCATGCTTACCGCTTAGGGGCGGCTGGAAACACCATATATTTT.

The chain joins TRBV5-6 to TRBJ2-1; no firm D call. V dropped 0 bases and J dropped 9 bases, with 4 bases sitting between them. Germline V CDR1 and CDR2: SGHDT, YYEEEE. This CDR3 has 11 amino acids. This chain's CDR3 is CASSLGAEQFF. The DNA for the CDR3 is TGTGCCAGCAGCTTGGGGGCTGAGCAGTTCTTC.

The chain carries TRBV5-6 and TRBJ2-7; 7 bases align to TRBD1. Germline CDR1 is SGHDT and CDR2 is YYEEEE. V trimming: 6 bases; J trimming: 4 bases; junction bases outside the gene matches: 7. The CDR3 extends over 13 amino acids. This CDR3 reads CASIRQGAYEQYF. CDR3 sequence (DNA): TGTGCCAGCATCCGACAGGGTGCGTACGAGCAGTACTTC.

This chain links TRBV7-9 with TRBJ2-3, with 7 bases identical to TRBD2. CDR1 is SEHNR, CDR2 FQNEAQ, per germline (reference sequence). The CDR3 sequence is 16 residues long. V dropped 1 base and J dropped 5; count of bases not matched to a gene: 9. The CDR3 nucleotides are TGTGCCAGCAGCTTAGAGGGAGGGCCGGGGGAAGATACGCAGTATTTT. Translated, it gives CASSLEGGPGEDTQYF. The full variable domain, completed using reference TRBV7-9 and TRBJ2-3, is DTGVSQNPRHKITKRGQNVTFRCDPISEHNRLYWYRQTLGQGPEFLTYFQNEAQLEKSRLLSDRFSAERPKGSFSTLEIQRTEQGDSAMYLCASSLEGGPGEDTQYFGPGTRLTVL.

J is TRBJ2-1 and V is TRBV9; 7 nucleotides line up with TRBD1. The V segment lost 2 bases and the J segment 1 base; nucleotides outside the gene matches: 3. This CDR3 comprises 15 residues. CDR1 is SGDLS, CDR2 YYNGEE, per germline. The DNA for the CDR3 is TGTGCCAGCAGCGTGAGGGACAGTTCCTACAATGAGCAGTTCTTC. Encoded protein: CASSVRDSSYNEQFF.

V gene TRBV7-2 combines with J gene TRBJ2-1; unclear D gene. Germline V gene sequence: CDR1 SGHTA, CDR2 FQGNSA. The CDR3 spans 15 residues. Trimming took off 3 bases at V and 6 bases at J, with 15 bases between the two ends. The CDR3 reads CASSFSSTASNEQFF. The DNA for the CDR3 is TGTGCCAGCAGCTTCTCCTCCACGGCTTCCAATGAGCAGTTCTTC.

The V and J genes are TRBV7-8 and TRBJ1-4; 9 bases agree with TRBD1. CDR3 length equals 14 residues. Per the germline V gene, CDR1 is SGHVS and CDR2 is FQNEAQ. The junction had 4 bases not matched to a gene; V was cut back by 3 bases and J by 8 bases. CDR3 in DNA: TGTGCCAGCAGCTTGGACAGGGGAGAAGAAAAACTGTTTTTT. It encodes CASSLDRGEEKLFF.